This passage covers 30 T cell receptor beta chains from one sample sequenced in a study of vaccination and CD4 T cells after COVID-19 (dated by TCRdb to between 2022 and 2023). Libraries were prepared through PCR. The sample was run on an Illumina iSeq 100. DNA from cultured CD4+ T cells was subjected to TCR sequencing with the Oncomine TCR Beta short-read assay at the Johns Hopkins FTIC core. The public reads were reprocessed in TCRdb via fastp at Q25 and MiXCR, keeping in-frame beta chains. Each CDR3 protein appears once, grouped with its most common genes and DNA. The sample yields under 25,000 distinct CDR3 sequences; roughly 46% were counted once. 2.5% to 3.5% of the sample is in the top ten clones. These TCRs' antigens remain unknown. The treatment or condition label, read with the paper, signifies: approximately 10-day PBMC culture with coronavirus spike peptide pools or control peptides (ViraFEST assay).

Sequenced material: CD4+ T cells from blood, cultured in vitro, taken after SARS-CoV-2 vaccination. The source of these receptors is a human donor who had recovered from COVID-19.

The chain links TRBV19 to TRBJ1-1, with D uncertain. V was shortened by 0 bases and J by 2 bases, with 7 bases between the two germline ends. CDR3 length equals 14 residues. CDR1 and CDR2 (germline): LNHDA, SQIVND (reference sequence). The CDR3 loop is CASSIDNTNTEAFF. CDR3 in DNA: TGTGCCAGTAGTATAGATAACACAAACACTGAAGCTTTCTTT.

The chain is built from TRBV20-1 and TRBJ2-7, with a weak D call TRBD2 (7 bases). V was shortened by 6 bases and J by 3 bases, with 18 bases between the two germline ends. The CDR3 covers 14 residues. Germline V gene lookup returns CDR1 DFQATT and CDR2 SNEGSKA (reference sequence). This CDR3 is CSALLGAGDYEQYF. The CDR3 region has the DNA TGCAGTGCACTGCTGGGGGCGGGGGACTACGAGCAGTACTTC.

The CDR3 loop is CASSESGPGGYGYTF. The CDR3 nucleotides read TGTGCCAGCAGTGAATCGGGACCAGGAGGCTATGGCTACACCTTC. The gene calls are TRBV2 and TRBJ1-2, with a possible D match to TRBD1 (5 bases). The CDR3 has 15 residues. Looked up from germline, CDR1 is SNHLY and CDR2 is FYNNEI. V lost 2 bases to trimming and J lost 4 bases, with 14 bases between them.

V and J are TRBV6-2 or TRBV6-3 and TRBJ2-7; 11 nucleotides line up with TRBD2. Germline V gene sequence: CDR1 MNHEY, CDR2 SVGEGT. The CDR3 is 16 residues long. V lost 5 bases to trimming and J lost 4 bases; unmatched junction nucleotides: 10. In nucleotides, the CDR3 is TGTGCCAGCAGTCCCGGACTAGCGGGTTTGATGTACGAGCAGTACTTC. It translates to CASSPGLAGLMYEQYF.

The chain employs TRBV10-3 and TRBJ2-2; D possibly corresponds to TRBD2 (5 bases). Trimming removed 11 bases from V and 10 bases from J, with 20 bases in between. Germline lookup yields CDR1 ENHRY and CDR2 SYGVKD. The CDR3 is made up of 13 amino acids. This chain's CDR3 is CAHQPGLREELFF. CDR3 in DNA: TGTGCCCACCAGCCGGGGTTAAGAGAGGAGCTGTTTTTT.

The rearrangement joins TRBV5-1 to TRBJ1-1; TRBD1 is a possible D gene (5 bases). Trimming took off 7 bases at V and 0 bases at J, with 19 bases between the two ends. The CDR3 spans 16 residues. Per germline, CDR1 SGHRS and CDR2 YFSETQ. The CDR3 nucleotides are TGCGCCAGCTGCTCTATGGGGGGGAGGATGAACACTGAAGCTTTCTTT. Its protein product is CASCSMGGRMNTEAFF.

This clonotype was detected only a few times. CDR3 nucleotides: TGTGCCAGCCGTCACAGGGTCCCAAACACTGAAGCTTTCTTT. Its translation is CASRHRVPNTEAFF. J is TRBJ1-1 and V is TRBV9; D is perhaps TRBD1 (6 bases). Looked up from germline, CDR1 is SGDLS and CDR2 is YYNGEE. Trimming took 7 bases from V and 2 from J, leaving 15 bases between them. This CDR3 contains 14 residues. The variable domain in full, completed from reference TRBV9 and TRBJ1-1, reads DSGVTQTPKHLITATGQRVTLRCSPRSGDLSVYWYQQSLDQGLQFLIQYYNGEERAKGNILERFSAQQFPDLHSELNLSSLELGDSALYFCASRHRVPNTEAFFGQGTRLTVV.

The CDR3 region is CASSPGQGGNNQPQHF. The DNA of the CDR3 is TGTGCCAGCAGCCCGGGACAGGGGGGGAACAATCAGCCCCAGCATTTT. The chain is built from TRBV2 and TRBJ1-5; 11 bases match TRBD1. Germline V CDR1 and CDR2: SNHLY, FYNNEI. The CDR3 covers 16 residues. J lost 3 bases, V lost 6 bases, and 7 bases had no gene match.

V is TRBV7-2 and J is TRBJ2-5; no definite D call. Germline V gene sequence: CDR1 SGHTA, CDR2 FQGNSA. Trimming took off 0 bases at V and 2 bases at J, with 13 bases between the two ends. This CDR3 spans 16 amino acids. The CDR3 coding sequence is TGTGCCAGCAGCTTAGCGTCAGTAGCCGTTCAAGAGACCCAGTACTTC. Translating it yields CASSLASVAVQETQYF.

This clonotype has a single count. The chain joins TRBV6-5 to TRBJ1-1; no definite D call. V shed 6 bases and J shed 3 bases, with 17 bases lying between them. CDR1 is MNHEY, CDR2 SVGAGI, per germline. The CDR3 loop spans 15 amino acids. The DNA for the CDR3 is TGTGCCAGCAGCTACAGCCCGGGAGGCGACACTGAAGCTTTCTTT. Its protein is CASSYSPGGDTEAFF.

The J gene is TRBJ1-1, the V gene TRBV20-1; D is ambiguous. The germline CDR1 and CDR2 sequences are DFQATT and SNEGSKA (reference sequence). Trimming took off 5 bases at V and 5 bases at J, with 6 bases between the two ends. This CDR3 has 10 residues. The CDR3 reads CSAGRTEAFF. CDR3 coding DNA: TGCAGTGCTGGGCGAACTGAAGCTTTCTTT.

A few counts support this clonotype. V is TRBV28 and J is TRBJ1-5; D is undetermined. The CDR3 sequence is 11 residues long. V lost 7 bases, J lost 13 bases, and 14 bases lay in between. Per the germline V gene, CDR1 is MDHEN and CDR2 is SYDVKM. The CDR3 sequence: CASTTTGSQHF. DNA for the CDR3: TGTGCCAGCACTACGACGGGCTCGCAGCATTTT.

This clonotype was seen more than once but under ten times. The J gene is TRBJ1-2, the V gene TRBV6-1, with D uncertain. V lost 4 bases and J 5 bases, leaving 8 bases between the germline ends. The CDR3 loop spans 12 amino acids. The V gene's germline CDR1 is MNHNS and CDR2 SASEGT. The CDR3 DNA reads TGTGCCAGCAGTGGCGGGCGGTATGGCTACACCTTC. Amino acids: CASSGGRYGYTF.

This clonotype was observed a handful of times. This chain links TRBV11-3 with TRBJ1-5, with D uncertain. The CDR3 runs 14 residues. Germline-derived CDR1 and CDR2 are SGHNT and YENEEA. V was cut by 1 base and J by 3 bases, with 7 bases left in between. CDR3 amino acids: CASSLGGYNQPQHF. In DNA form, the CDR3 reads TGTGCCAGCAGCTTAGGGGGTTACAATCAGCCCCAGCATTTT. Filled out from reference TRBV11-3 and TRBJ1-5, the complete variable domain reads EAGVVQSPRYKIIEKKQPVAFWCNPISGHNTLYWYLQNLGQGPELLIRYENEEAVDDSQLPKDRFSAERLKGVDSTLKIQPAELGDSAVYLCASSLGGYNQPQHFGDGTRLSIL.

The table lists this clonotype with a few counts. The CDR3 coding sequence is TGCAGTGCTCACAAGAGCTCCTATAATTCACCCCTCCACTTT. Protein product: CSAHKSSYNSPLHF. V and J are TRBV20-1 and TRBJ1-6, with unresolved D. Trimming removed 5 bases from V and 0 bases from J, with 8 bases in between. The CDR3 consists of 14 residues. Germline V lookup: CDR1 DFQATT, CDR2 SNEGSKA (reference sequence).

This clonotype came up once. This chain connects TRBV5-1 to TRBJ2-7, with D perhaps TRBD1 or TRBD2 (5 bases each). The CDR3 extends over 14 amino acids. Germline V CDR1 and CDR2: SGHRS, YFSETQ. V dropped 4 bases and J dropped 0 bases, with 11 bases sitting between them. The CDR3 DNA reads TGCGCCAGCAGCCCTGCTGGGACCTCCTACGAGCAGTACTTC. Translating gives CASSPAGTSYEQYF. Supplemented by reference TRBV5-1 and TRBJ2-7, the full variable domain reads KAGVTQTPRYLIKTRGQQVTLSCSPISGHRSVSWYQQTPGQGLQFLFEYFSETQRNKGNFPGRFSGRQFSNSRSEMNVSTLELGDSALYLCASSPAGTSYEQYFGPGTRLTVT.

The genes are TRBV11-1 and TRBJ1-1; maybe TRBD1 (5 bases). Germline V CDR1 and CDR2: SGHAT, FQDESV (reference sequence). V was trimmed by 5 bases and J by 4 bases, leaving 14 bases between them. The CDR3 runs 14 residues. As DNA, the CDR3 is TGTGCCAGCAGCCATTCCGGGGCGAGCACTGAAGCTTTCTTT. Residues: CASSHSGASTEAFF. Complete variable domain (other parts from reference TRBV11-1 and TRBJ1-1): EAEVAQSPRYKITEKSQAVAFWCDPISGHATLYWYRQILGQGPELLVQFQDESVVDDSQLPKDRFSAERLKGVDSTLKIQPAELGDSAMYLCASSHSGASTEAFFGQGTRLTVV.

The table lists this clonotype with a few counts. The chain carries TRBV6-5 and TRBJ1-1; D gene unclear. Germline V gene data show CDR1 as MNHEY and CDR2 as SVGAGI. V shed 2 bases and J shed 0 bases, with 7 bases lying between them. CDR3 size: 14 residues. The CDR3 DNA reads TGTGCCAGCAGTTACGGGCCAGTGAACACTGAAGCTTTCTTT. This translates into CASSYGPVNTEAFF.

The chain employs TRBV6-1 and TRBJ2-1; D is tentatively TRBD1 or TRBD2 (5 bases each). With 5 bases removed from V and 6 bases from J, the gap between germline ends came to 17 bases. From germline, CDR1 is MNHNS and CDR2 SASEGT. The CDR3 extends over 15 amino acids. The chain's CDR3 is CASSKTGTVSNEQFF. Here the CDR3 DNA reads TGTGCCAGCAGTAAAACCGGGACGGTAAGCAATGAGCAGTTCTTC.

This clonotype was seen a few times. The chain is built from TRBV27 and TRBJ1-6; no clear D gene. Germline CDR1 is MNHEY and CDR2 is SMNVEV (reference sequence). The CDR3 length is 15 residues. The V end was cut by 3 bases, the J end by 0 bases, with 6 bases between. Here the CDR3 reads CASSFASSYNSPLHF. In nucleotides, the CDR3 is TGTGCCAGCAGTTTCGCTAGCTCCTATAATTCACCCCTCCACTTT.

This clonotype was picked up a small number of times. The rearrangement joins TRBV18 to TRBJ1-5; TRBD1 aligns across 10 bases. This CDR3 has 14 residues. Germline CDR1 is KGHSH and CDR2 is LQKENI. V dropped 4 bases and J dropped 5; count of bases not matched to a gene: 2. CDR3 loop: CASSLGTGDQPQHF. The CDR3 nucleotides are TGTGCCAGCTCACTCGGGACAGGGGATCAGCCCCAGCATTTT. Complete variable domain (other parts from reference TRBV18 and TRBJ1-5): NAGVMQNPRHLVRRRGQEARLRCSPMKGHSHVYWYRQLPEEGLKFMVYLQKENIIDESGMPKERFSAEFPKEGPSILRIQQVVRGDSAAYFCASSLGTGDQPQHFGDGTRLSIL.

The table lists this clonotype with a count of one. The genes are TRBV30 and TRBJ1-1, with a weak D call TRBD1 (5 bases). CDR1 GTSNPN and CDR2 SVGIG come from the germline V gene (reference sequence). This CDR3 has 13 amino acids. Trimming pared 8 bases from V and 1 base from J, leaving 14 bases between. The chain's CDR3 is CAGTIQENTEAFF. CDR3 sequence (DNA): TGTGCCGGGACCATTCAGGAGAACACTGAAGCTTTCTTT.

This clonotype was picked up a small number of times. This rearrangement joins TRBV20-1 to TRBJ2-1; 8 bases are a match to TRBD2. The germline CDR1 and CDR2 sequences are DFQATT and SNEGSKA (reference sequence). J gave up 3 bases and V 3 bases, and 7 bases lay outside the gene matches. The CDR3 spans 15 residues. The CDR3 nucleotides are TGCAGTGCTAGGGTACTAGCGGTTATCTACAATGAGCAGTTCTTC. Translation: CSARVLAVIYNEQFF.

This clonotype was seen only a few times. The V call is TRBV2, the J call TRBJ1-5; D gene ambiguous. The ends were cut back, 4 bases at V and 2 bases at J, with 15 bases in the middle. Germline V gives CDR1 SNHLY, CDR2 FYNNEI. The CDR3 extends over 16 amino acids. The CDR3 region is CASSAWEGGGNQPQHF. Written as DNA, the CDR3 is TGTGCCAGCAGTGCTTGGGAGGGCGGTGGCAATCAGCCCCAGCATTTT.

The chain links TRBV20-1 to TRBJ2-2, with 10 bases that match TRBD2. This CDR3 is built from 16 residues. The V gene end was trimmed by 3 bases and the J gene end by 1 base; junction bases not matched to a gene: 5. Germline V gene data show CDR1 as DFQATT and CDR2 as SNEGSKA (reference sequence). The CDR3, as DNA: TGCAGTGCTAGTTCAAGCGGGGGGGAGAACACCGGGGAGCTGTTTTTT. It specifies CSASSSGGENTGELFF.

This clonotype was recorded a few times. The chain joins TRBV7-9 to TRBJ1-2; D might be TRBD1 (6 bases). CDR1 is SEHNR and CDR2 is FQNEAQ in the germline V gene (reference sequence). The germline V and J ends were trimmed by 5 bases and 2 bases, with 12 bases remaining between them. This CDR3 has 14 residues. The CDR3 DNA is TGTGCCAGCAGCACGGACAGACCCAACTATGGCTACACCTTC. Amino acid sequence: CASSTDRPNYGYTF.

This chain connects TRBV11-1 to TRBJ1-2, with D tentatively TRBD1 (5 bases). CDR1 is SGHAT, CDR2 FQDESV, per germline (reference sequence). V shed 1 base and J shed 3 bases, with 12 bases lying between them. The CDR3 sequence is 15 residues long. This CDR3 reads CASSLGGTSDYGYTF. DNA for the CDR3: TGTGCCAGCAGCTTAGGAGGGACGTCCGACTATGGCTACACCTTC.

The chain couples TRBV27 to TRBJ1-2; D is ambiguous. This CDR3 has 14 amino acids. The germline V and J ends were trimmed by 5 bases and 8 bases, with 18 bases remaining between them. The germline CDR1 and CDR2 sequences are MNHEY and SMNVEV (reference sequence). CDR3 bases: TGTGCCAGCAGTCCCCTTGAGGGATGGGAAGGCTACACCTTC. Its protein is CASSPLEGWEGYTF.

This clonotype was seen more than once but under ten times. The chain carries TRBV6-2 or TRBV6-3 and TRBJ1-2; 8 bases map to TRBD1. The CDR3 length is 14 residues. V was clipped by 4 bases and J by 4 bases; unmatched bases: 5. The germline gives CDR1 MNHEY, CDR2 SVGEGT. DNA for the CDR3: TGTGCCAGCAGTTTATCCGGGACAGGCTATGGCTACACCTTC. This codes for CASSLSGTGYGYTF.

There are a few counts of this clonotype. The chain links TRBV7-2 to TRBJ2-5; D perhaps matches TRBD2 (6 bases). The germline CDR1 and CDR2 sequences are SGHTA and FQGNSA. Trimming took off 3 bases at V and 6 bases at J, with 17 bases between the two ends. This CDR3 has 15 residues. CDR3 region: CASSFLVTGGKTQYF. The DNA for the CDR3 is TGTGCCAGCAGCTTTTTAGTAACTGGGGGGAAGACCCAGTACTTC.